These 25 T cell receptor beta chains share one sample of origin, sequenced in a study of blood T cells in healthy people across ages. Next came a second PCR, run for about 6 to 12 cycles, which used a sample-barcoded 5' primer along with a J-beta primer mix. TCRdb re-analysed the 5' RACE reads in MiXCR, keeping a single row per CDR3 protein. The sample holds about 1.7 million distinct CDR3 sequences, 28% seen once. The specimen sequenced was blood. The receptors here all came from a woman aged 25-40 years in good health.

This clonotype came up a few times. CDR3 amino acids: CASSSQGARGTEAFF. For the CDR3, the DNA is TGTGCCAGCAGCTCTCAGGGGGCGCGGGGCACTGAAGCTTTCTTT. V and J are TRBV7-6 and TRBJ1-1, with 8 positions matching TRBD1. V shed 4 bases, J shed 4 bases, and the junction held 8 bases outside the gene matches. The CDR3 totals 15 residues. The germline V gene encodes CDR1 SGHVS and CDR2 FNYEAQ.

The rearrangement joins TRBV12-5 to TRBJ2-1, with 10 bases matching TRBD2. The CDR3 spans 17 residues. Germline trimming cut 1 base from V and 7 bases from J; bases unmatched to any gene: 10. From germline, CDR1 is LGHNT and CDR2 FRNRAP. The CDR3 coding sequence is TGTGCTAGTGGTTTGGATTATAGCGGGAGGCTGGGTAATGAGCAGTTCTTC. Amino acid sequence: CASGLDYSGRLGNEQFF.

V and J are TRBV29-1 and TRBJ2-5; D ambiguous. The CDR3 has 15 amino acids. CDR1 SQVTM and CDR2 ANQGSEA come from the germline V gene. V was cut by 8 bases and J by 2 bases, with 21 bases left in between. As DNA, the CDR3 is TGCAGCTCGATTTCTCCTTCTTTAGGGCAAGAGACCCAGTACTTC. It codes for CSSISPSLGQETQYF. The variable domain in full, with the rest retrieved from reference TRBV29-1 and TRBJ2-5, is SAVISQKPSRDICQRGTSLTIQCQVDSQVTMMFWYRQQPGQSLTLIATANQGSEATYESGFVIDKFPISRPNLTFSTLTVSNMSPEDSSIYLCSSISPSLGQETQYFGPGTRLLVL.

The chain has TRBV28 and TRBJ1-2; unclear D gene. Germline assignment: CDR1 MDHEN and CDR2 SYDVKM. The CDR3 totals 14 residues. V was pared by 1 base and J by 6 bases, with 12 bases between. The CDR3 DNA reads TGTGCCAGCAGTTTATCCGGACGGAAGAATGGCTACACCTTC. Protein: CASSLSGRKNGYTF.

This clonotype was recorded at least ten times. This sequence joins TRBV25-1 and TRBJ2-7; the match to TRBD2 covers 13 bases. The CDR3 totals 15 residues. Germline CDR1 and CDR2: MGHDK and SYGVNS. The V gene end was trimmed by 3 bases and the J gene end by 3 bases; junction bases not matched to a gene: 2. The CDR3 sequence: CASSDRTSGSYEQYF. The CDR3 DNA reads TGTGCCAGCAGTGATCGGACTAGCGGGAGCTACGAGCAGTACTTC.

The DNA for the CDR3 is TGTGCCAGCAGCGTATCCCAGGGGGGTGAAAAACTGTTTTTT. Protein sequence: CASSVSQGGEKLFF. The chain joins TRBV9 to TRBJ1-4; 7 nucleotides align to TRBD1. Germline-derived CDR1 and CDR2 are SGDLS and YYNGEE. The CDR3 length is 14 residues. Losses at the gene ends were 1 base for V and 7 bases for J; bases not matched to a gene: 4.

This clonotype was observed a few times. The chain uses TRBV15 and TRBJ1-5; 7 bases align to TRBD1. Germline V gives CDR1 LNHNV, CDR2 YYDKDF (reference sequence). The V and J ends lost 1 base and 3 bases, in that order; junction bases with no gene match: 6. The CDR3 covers 16 residues. The CDR3 loop reads CATSRARQGYNQPQHF. Here the CDR3 DNA reads TGTGCCACCAGCAGAGCACGACAGGGCTACAATCAGCCCCAGCATTTT.

The chain recombines TRBV20-1 with TRBJ2-3; D possibly corresponds to TRBD2 (5 bases). The ends were cut back, 6 bases at V and 5 bases at J, with 18 bases in the middle. CDR1 and CDR2 (germline): DFQATT, SNEGSKA (reference sequence). This CDR3 comprises 14 residues. CDR3 sequence reads: CSATSPSFRDTQYF. CDR3 coding DNA: TGCAGTGCAACTAGTCCTAGTTTTCGAGATACGCAGTATTTT.

This clonotype was observed many times. V is TRBV12-3 or TRBV12-4 and J is TRBJ2-4; no clear D. The CDR3 length is 13 residues. Trimming removed 10 bases at V and 3 bases at J, with 13 bases between. This CDR3 is CATPGYGKNIQYF. CDR3 DNA: TGTGCCACGCCCGGTTACGGCAAAAACATTCAGTACTTC.

This chain joins TRBV20-1 and TRBJ2-3; D unresolved. CDR1 is DFQATT and CDR2 is SNEGSKA in the germline V gene (reference sequence). The V gene lost 5 bases and the J gene lost 0 bases, with 6 bases spanning the gap. The CDR3 covers 12 residues. In nucleotides, the CDR3 is TGCAGTGCTGAGACTAGCACAGATACGCAGTATTTT. Amino acids: CSAETSTDTQYF.

CDR3 DNA: TGTGCCAGCAGCGATGACAGAAGCCTTAAAGAGACCCAGTACTTC. Its translation: CASSDDRSLKETQYF. The V call is TRBV9, the J call TRBJ2-5; possible D gene TRBD1, 5 bases. The CDR3 has 15 residues. V lost 3 bases and J lost 3, with 15 bases in between. The germline V gene has CDR1 SGDLS and CDR2 YYNGEE.

This clonotype was detected only a few times. CDR3 DNA sequence: TGTGCCAGCAGCTTCTCTAACGGTGAGCAGTTCTTC. Amino acids: CASSFSNGEQFF. The chain joins TRBV7-9 to TRBJ2-1; D is ambiguous. Germline-derived CDR1 and CDR2 are SEHNR and FQNEAQ (reference sequence). Trimming took 3 bases from V and 9 from J, leaving 9 bases between them. This CDR3 contains 12 residues.

This clonotype showed up many times. The chain links TRBV4-3 to TRBJ1-2; 9 bases match TRBD1. The germline V gene has CDR1 LGHNA and CDR2 YSLEER. With 0 bases clipped from V and 8 bases from J, the junction kept 7 bases outside the gene matches. This CDR3 spans 15 amino acids. The CDR3 coding sequence is TGCGCCAGCAGCCAAGATGCAGGGACAGGGTACGGCTACACCTTC. Translated: CASSQDAGTGYGYTF.

This clonotype was observed a few times. The chain has TRBV5-1 and TRBJ2-1; 9 bases map to TRBD2. V gave up 6 bases and J gave up 2 bases; unmatched junction bases: 6. From germline, CDR1 is SGHRS and CDR2 YFSETQ. This CDR3 has 15 amino acids. CDR3 loop: CASNQAGGTYNEQFF. The CDR3 DNA reads TGCGCCAGCAATCAAGCGGGAGGTACCTACAATGAGCAGTTCTTC.

This clonotype came up a few times. The gene calls are TRBV20-1 and TRBJ2-1; 10 bases agree with TRBD1. Per germline, CDR1 DFQATT and CDR2 SNEGSKA (reference sequence). The CDR3 has 14 amino acids. V lost 4 bases and J lost 4; bases outside the gene matches: 4. The CDR3 DNA sequence: TGCAGTGCTAAGTCGGACAGGGGGTACAATGAGCAGTTCTTC. This codes for CSAKSDRGYNEQFF.

This clonotype was counted at least ten times. The genes are TRBV12-3 or TRBV12-4 and TRBJ2-3, with unresolved D. CDR3 length: 12 residues. The V end lost 5 bases, the J end lost 4 bases, and 7 bases lay between the germline ends. In nucleotides, the CDR3 is TGTGCCAGCAGTGAGAACCCAGATACGCAGTATTTT. It encodes CASSENPDTQYF.

V is TRBV18 and J is TRBJ2-4; 7 bases map to TRBD1. The CDR3 is 14 residues long. V shed 2 bases, J shed 13 bases, and the junction held 11 bases outside the gene matches. Germline V gene sequence: CDR1 KGHSH, CDR2 LQKENI. The DNA for the CDR3 is TGTGCCAGCTCACCATCCGGGACAGCTGAGGAGCAGTACTTC. Its protein product is CASSPSGTAEEQYF.

The CDR3 protein is CASSLMGGSFYEQYF. CDR3 DNA: TGTGCCAGCAGCTTAATGGGAGGGAGTTTTTACGAGCAGTACTTC. V is TRBV7-2 and J is TRBJ2-7; TRBD2 agrees at 7 bases. This CDR3 comprises 15 residues. Germline V gene lookup returns CDR1 SGHTA and CDR2 FQGNSA. J was trimmed by 4 bases and V by 2 bases; bases with no gene match: 8.

This clonotype was counted a single time. With a much larger clone just one base away, this may be a read error. The V call is TRBV7-2, the J call TRBJ2-2; TRBD2 agrees at 11 bases. CDR1 and CDR2 from the germline V gene are SGHTA and FQGNSA. CDR3 length: 16 residues. Losses at the gene ends were 6 bases for V and 3 bases for J; bases not matched to a gene: 6. The CDR3 region is CASRSTSGTHTGELFF. CDR3 bases: TGTGCCAGCAGATCGACTAGCGGGACACACACCGGGGAGCTGTTTTTT.

The chain is built from TRBV9 and TRBJ1-4; D perhaps matches TRBD1 (6 bases). The CDR3 loop spans 16 amino acids. Trimming pared 3 bases from V and 4 bases from J, leaving 16 bases between. Looked up from germline, CDR1 is SGDLS and CDR2 is YYNGEE. The CDR3 reads CASSATGGGINEKLFF. CDR3 nucleotides: TGTGCCAGCAGCGCTACTGGAGGGGGTATTAATGAAAAACTGTTTTTT.

This clonotype was recorded a few times. This sequence may be a read error, since a much larger clone differs from it by one base. The chain uses TRBV10-3 and TRBJ2-4, with D perhaps TRBD1 (5 bases). The J call may be incorrect, as the DNA end agrees better with TRBJ2-7. The CDR3 consists of 13 residues. Germline V gene lookup returns CDR1 ENHRY and CDR2 SYGVKD. Here the CDR3 DNA reads TGTGCCACCAGTGAGTCAGGGCGGTACGAGCAGTACTTC. Its protein is CATSESGRYEQYF.

The rearrangement uses TRBV4-3 and TRBJ2-1; 7 bases map to TRBD2. The CDR3 runs to 18 residues. Trimming at V came to 0 bases and at J to 1 base, leaving 9 bases not matched to a gene. Per germline, CDR1 LGHNA and CDR2 YSLEER. The CDR3 DNA sequence: TGCGCCAGCAGCCAAGATGGGGGGGGAGGAGGGTCCTACAATGAGCAGTTCTTC. Amino acids: CASSQDGGGGGSYNEQFF.

This clonotype was detected a few times. This sequence joins TRBV7-2 and TRBJ1-2; the D is unclear. Germline CDR1 is SGHTA and CDR2 is FQGNSA. V lost 1 base and J lost 7, with 13 bases in between. This CDR3 region has 14 residues. CDR3 sequence: CASSLGGSVRGYTF. The DNA of the CDR3 is TGTGCCAGCAGCTTAGGAGGTTCCGTTCGTGGCTACACCTTC.

Remarks on this clonotype: At one boundary the junction diverges from the germline segment, which might be a read error. CDR3 bases: TGTGCCGGCCGACCTCAGCAGAACACCGAGGAGCTGTTTTTT. This gives the protein CAGRPQQNTEELFF. J is TRBJ2-2 and V is TRBV12-3 or TRBV12-4; D is undetermined. The CDR3 is 14 amino acids.

V usage is TRBV21-1 and J usage is TRBJ2-4; the D call in the table, TRBD2, was not verified against the DNA. The closer fit of TRBJ2-7 to the DNA end suggests the J call may be wrong. TRBV21-1 is a known pseudogene. This CDR3 region has 15 residues. This CDR3 reads CASECTGTSRCEQYF. The CDR3 region has the DNA TGTGCCAGCGAATGTACCGGGACTAGTAGGTGCGAGCAGTACTTC.